This is a list of T cell receptor beta chains from one sample in a study of cytomegalovirus exposure and HLA in healthy donors. Produced via immunoSEQ multiplex PCR; TCRdb's table is partial and in-frame only. The data show about 150,000 clones, around 84% seen once. The sample taken for sequencing was PBMCs. Receptor source: a human donor in good health. Each CDR3 is given with its conserved first and last residue.

TRBV4-2	CASSQDLGLAQSEQYF
TRBV25-1	CASSDSLRDGELFF
TRBV20-1	CSASLQGEAFF
TRBV4-1	CASSLSGQSFYGYTF
TRBV5-1	CASSMVAGKNEQFF
TRBV30	CAWNSNFAEQYF
TRBV7-2	CASSLRGQPQHF
TRBV7-8	CASSPEGLAGLNYEQYF
TRBV18	CASSPGREGNSPLHF
TRBV15	CATSDRSFFYEQYF
TRBV7-2	CASSLGGTNTEAFF
TRBV4-3	CASSQESAGAFYNEQFF
TRBV19	CASSPSQGARGGSTEAFF
TRBV2	CASMANGFNTEAFF
TRBV10-3	CAISEAGPTGELFF